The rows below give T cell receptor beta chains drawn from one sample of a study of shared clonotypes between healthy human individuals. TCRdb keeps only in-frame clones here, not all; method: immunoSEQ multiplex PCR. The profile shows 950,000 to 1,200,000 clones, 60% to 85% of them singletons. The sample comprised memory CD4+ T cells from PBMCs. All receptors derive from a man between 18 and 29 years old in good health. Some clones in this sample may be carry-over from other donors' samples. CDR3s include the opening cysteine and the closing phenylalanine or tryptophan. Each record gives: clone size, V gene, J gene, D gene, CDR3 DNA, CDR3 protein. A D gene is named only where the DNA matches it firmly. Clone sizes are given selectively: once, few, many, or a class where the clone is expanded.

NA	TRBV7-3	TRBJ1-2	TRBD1	TGTGCCAGCAGCCCACAGGGACAGGTCCATGGCTACACCTTC	CASSPQGQVHGYTF
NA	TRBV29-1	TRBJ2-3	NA	TGCAGCGTTGAAGCAGGGACCGGCACAGATACGCAGTATTTT	CSVEAGTGTDTQYF
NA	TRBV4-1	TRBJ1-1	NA	TGCGCCAGCAGCCAAGCACTGCAGAGACAGAACACTGAAGCTTTCTTT	CASSQALQRQNTEAFF
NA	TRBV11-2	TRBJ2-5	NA	TGTGCCAGCAGCTTCGGAGGGCAGGAGACCCAGTACTTC	CASSFGGQETQYF
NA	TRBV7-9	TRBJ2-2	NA	TGTGCCAGCAGCTCATGGACAGGAGGGACCGGGGAGCTGTTTTTT	CASSSWTGGTGELFF
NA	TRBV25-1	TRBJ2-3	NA	TGTGCCAGCAGCTCTTCGGACCACCGAAGGACAGATACGCAGTATTTT	CASSSSDHRRTDTQYF
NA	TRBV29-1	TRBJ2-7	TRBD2	TGCAGCGTTGGTTGGGGGGGGTACGAGCAGTACTTC	CSVGWGGYEQYF
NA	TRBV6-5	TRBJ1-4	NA	TGTGCCAGCAGTTACACCCGATGGGAAAAACTGTTTTTT	CASSYTRWEKLFF
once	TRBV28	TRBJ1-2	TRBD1	TGTGCCAGCAGACAAAAACGGACAGGGCAAAACTATGGCTACACCTTC	CASRQKRTGQNYGYTF
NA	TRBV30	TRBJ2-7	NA	TGCGCCTGGTCGCAGGACTGCTACGAGCAGTACTTC	CAWSQDCYEQYF
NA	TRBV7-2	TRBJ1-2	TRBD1	TGTGCCAGCAGCGTTGGGACAGGATGGGGCTATGGCTACACCTTC	CASSVGTGWGYGYTF
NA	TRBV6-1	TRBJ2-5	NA	TGTGCCAGCAGTGAAACGCCGGGACTAGAGACCCAGTACTTC	CASSETPGLETQYF
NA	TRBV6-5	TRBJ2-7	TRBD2	TGTGCCAGCAGCCGGGGGACTAGCGGGCACTACGAGCAGTACTTC	CASSRGTSGHYEQYF
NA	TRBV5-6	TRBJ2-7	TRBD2	TGTGCCAGCAGTAGACTAGCGGGAGCCTCCTACGAGCAGTACTTC	CASSRLAGASYEQYF
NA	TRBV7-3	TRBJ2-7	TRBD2	TGTGCCAGCAGCTTAAGTGGCGGGAGGCAATACGAGCAGTACTTC	CASSLSGGRQYEQYF
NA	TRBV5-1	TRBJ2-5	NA	TGCGCCAGCAGCTTAACGGGAACCCAAGAGACCCAGTACTTC	CASSLTGTQETQYF
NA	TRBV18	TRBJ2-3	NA	TGTGCCAGCTCTACTCTCCCAGATACGCAGTATTTT	CASSTLPDTQYF
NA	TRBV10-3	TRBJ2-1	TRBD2	TGTGCCATCAGCTCTAGATCCGGGACTAGCGGGGTCGGATCCTACAATGAGCAGTTCTTC	CAISSRSGTSGVGSYNEQFF
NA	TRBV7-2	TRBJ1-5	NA	TGTGCCAGCAGCTTCCAGGGGCTCAGCAATCAGCCCCAGCATTTT	CASSFQGLSNQPQHF
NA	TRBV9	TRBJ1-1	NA	TGTGCCAGCAGCGTAGAAGGCTGGGGCCACACTGAAGCTTTCTTT	CASSVEGWGHTEAFF
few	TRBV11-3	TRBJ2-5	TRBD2	TGTGCCAGCAGCTTAGGTTACCAGCGGGAGCAGTACTTC	CASSLGYQREQYF
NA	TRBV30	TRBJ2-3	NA	TGTGCCTGGAGCCGGGACAGCACAGATACGCAGTATTTT	CAWSRDSTDTQYF
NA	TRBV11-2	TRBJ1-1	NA	TGTGCCAGCAGTAACCTGTTGAACACTGAAGCTTTCTTT	CASSNLLNTEAFF
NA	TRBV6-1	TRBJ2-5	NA	TGTGCCAGCAGTGTAGGCAGCCAAGAGACCCAGTACTTC	CASSVGSQETQYF
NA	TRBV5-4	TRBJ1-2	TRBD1	TGTGCCAGCAGCTTGAAGACAGGGACTGACTATGGCTACACCTTC	CASSLKTGTDYGYTF
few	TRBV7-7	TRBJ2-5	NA	TGTGCCAGCAGCCTAGGGGCGGCGGGGGCGCGGCAAGAGACCCAGTACTTC	CASSLGAAGARQETQYF
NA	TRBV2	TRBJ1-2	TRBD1	TGTGCCAGCAGTGATTGGGGACAGGGTAACTATGGCTACACCTTC	CASSDWGQGNYGYTF
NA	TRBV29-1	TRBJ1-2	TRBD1	TGCAGCGTGGGGACAGGGTCCTATGGCTACACCTTC	CSVGTGSYGYTF
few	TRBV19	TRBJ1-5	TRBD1	TGTGCCAGTAGCCCTTGGACAGGGGATCAGCCCCAGCATTTT	CASSPWTGDQPQHF
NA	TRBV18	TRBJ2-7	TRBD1	TGTGCCAGCTCACCACGGACAGGGGGCTCCTACGAGCAGTACTTC	CASSPRTGGSYEQYF
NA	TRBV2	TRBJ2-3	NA	TGTACCACTTCGGCCATCTTAAGCACAGATACGCAGTATTTT	CTTSAILSTDTQYF
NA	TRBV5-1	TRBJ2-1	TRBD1	TGCGCCAGCAGAGCTGGACAGGTCAGGGATGAGCAGTTCTTC	CASRAGQVRDEQFF
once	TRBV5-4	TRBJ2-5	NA	TGTGCCAGCAGCCCGCCAGGGCGAGAGACCCAGTACTTC	CASSPPGRETQYF
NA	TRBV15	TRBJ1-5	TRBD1	TGTGCCACCAGCAGACCGCGGACAGGGCCTCAGCCCCAGCATTTT	CATSRPRTGPQPQHF
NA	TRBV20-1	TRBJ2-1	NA	TGCAGTGCCGCCTGGTACAATGAGCAGTTCTTC	CSAAWYNEQFF
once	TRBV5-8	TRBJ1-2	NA	TGTGCCAGCAGCTCTCGACTGGTTCTGGACTATGGCTACACCTTC	CASSSRLVLDYGYTF
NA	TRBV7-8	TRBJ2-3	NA	TGTGCCAGCAGCTTTTGGAAAGACACAGATACGCAGTATTTT	CASSFWKDTDTQYF
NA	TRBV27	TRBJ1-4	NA	TGTGCCAGCAGAATTGGCGTTGCAACTAATGAAAAACTGTTTTTT	CASRIGVATNEKLFF
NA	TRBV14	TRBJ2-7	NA	TGTGCCAGCAGCCAGCGGACCGTGCGAAGCTCCTACGAGCAGTACTTC	CASSQRTVRSSYEQYF
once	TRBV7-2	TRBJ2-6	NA	TGTGCCAGCAGCTTAGGGCTCTCTGGGGCCAACGTCCTGACTTTC	CASSLGLSGANVLTF
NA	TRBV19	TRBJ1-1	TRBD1	TGTGCCAGTAGTATAGGGGCAGGGGGGACGAACACTGAAGCTTTCTTT	CASSIGAGGTNTEAFF
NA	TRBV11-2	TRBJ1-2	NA	TGTGCCAGCATCCTCTACCCCAACTATGGCTACACCTTC	CASILYPNYGYTF
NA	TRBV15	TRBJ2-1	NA	TGTGCCACCAGCAGAGGACCCGACGCTCATGAGCAGTTCTTC	CATSRGPDAHEQFF
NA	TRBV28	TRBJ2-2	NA	TGTGCCAGCAGTTTGGTCGGGACTTACACCGGGGAGCTGTTTTTT	CASSLVGTYTGELFF
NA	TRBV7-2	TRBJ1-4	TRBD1	TGTGCCAGCAGCTTCGGGACAGATGAAAAACTGTTTTTT	CASSFGTDEKLFF